This paragraph covers one T cell receptor (beta chain) sequence. V shed 5 bases and J 6 bases; nucleotides not matched to a gene: 11. The CDR3 has 15 amino acids. Germline V gene data show CDR1 as MNHEY and CDR2 as SMNVEV (reference sequence). The sample belongs to a study of blood T cell repertoires in COVID-19. Study summary: T cells, B-cell-depleted T cells, or PBMCs provided the cDNA or gDNA that served as material.

Original methodology: Amplification from reference gene primers served as the basis for estimated nucleated cell counts. This table comes from immunoSEQ multiplex PCR, and its TCRdb copy is limited to in-frame clones, with some not included. Clone size and V and J calls were adopted from that table, with D and trimming inferred from the DNA. The sample lists 70,000 to 75,000 clones, roughly 90% occurring once. The source is a human donor in a cohort sampled during active COVID-19. The sequenced sample consisted of peripheral blood. The chain joins TRBV27 to TRBJ1-1; 8 bases align to TRBD1. As DNA, the CDR3 is TGTGCCAGCAGTCCGAAACAGGGGGTAGGCGCTGAAGCTTTCTTT. It is translated as CASSPKQGVGAEAFF.